This T cell receptor beta chain came from a study of shared clonotypes between healthy human individuals (TCRdb year 2020). At the level of the whole study: The cohort included a few men and a couple of women between 18 and 49 years of age. Leukapheresis yielded between about 0.9 and 9 billion PBMCs per donor. For each donor, CD4 naive and CD4 memory were each given three plates, CD8 naive was given two plates, and CD8 memory was given one plate. Blood TCR repertoires of five healthy adults were deeply sequenced to estimate repertoire size and the extent of clonotype sharing between individuals. Different laboratories and diverse techniques were used to prepare libraries and sequence TCR repertoires, to increase sequencing depth and limit assay-specific biases.

Using the deep immunoSEQ assay, TCR CDR3 regions were amplified from genomic DNA by multiplex PCR. Genomic DNA extracted from each cell subset was distributed evenly over all wells of several immunoSEQ 96-well plates, and each plate served as one replicate. For sorted subsets, about 0.2 ug genomic DNA, equal to some 28,000 T cell genomes, was loaded into each replicate PCR. The purified libraries were quantified using a Qubit 3.0 fluorometer, sized with a Bioanalyzer 2100, and then quantified again using the KAPA Library Quantification kit. Each immunoSEQ 96-well plate was sequenced on its own single-read 150-cycle Illumina NextSeq 550 flow cell. Turning to the authors' computational methods: Because only junctional sequences without quality scores were contained in the immunoSEQ output, filtering matching that applied to full-length reads could not be performed. Sequences were annotated with PyIR, a Python wrapper for IgBLAST v1.9, using IMGT germline references to assign V/J genes and CDR3. Reads were filtered out if the reads had weak V/J assignments (E-value above 1e-6), no CDR3, stop codons, out-of-frame junctions, or ambiguous translated residues. A V3J clonotype was defined by an identical inferred V gene, J gene, and CDR3 amino acid sequence. The percentage overlap between two repertoires was calculated by dividing the number of shared unique clonotypes by the size of the smaller repertoire. Richness of each repertoire was evaluated using RTK rarefaction, the Chao1 estimator, and Recon v2.1 estimates of unobserved clonotypes. Generation probabilities were computed with OLGA for all TCRbeta clonotypes obtained by the gDNA method from a handful of donors. Held by TCRdb, this immuneACCESS table contains in-frame sequences only and omits some clones. Under half of the omission traces to an unresolved V gene where checked; the cause of the rest is unknown. Clone size and the V and J calls come from that table; the DNA yielded D and trimming. This sample has approximately 2.4 million clones in its table, and around 95% of those were observed once. Roughly 0.13% of the sample belongs to the ten largest clones.

With respect to this clone: It has no known antigen specificity. Nothing much larger sits one base from this clone, and base qualities are not available.

What the research found in general, with its limitations: Across a few donors, approximately 5% of naive CD4, over 3% of naive CD8, about 2.3% of memory CD4, and roughly 0.41% of memory CD8 clonotypes were shared. Estimated clonotype richness was generally larger for naive than for memory subsets. Based on pairwise subsampling, the degree of clonotype sharing among donors was expected to be affected by sequencing depth. Higher generation probabilities were observed for clonotypes shared by all four sorted-subset donors than for non-shared clonotypes. Sampling was restricted to blood, and TCR repertoires in tissue are likely to differ from TCR repertoires in blood. Rarefaction of sorted-subset datasets indicated incomplete sequencing despite the large sequencing depth. The small number of donors limited the genetic and exposure-history diversity represented.

Donors were healthy HIV-negative adults with no recently reported acute infections or vaccinations. All donors were Caucasian adults living in Nashville, Tennessee, USA. Magnetic negative selection was used to enrich CD4+ T cells, after which naive cells were positively selected on CD45RA and the negative fraction became the memory subset. Blood was collected by leukapheresis, and PBMCs were isolated by Ficoll-Histopaque density gradient centrifugation and then cryopreserved in liquid nitrogen vapor phase. Analytical flow cytometry was used to check the purity and quantity of every magnetically sorted T cell population. Genomic DNA was isolated from each sorted fraction and quantified by UV absorbance on a Nanodrop 2000c. Cut back by 5 bases and 4 bases, the V and J ends lie 15 bases apart. Based on the germline V gene, the CDR1 and CDR2 sequences are SGHTA and FQGTGA. The CDR3, from cysteine to phenylalanine, totals 14 residues. Only the CDR3 DNA stays, 42 bases, in frame from base 1.

This TCR was recovered from a young man in good health. The rearranged chain carries TRBV7-3 and TRBJ2-7; the D gene remains uncertain. Sample: naive CD4+ T cells sorted from blood. Read against the paper, the sample's cell subset or site label means: CD45RA+ positively selected. DNA sequence: TGTGCCAGCAGCGCGACCGGGCCATCTTACGAGCAGTACTTC. Its translation reads: CASSATGPSYEQYF. Reference TRBV7-3 and TRBJ2-7 proteins supply the regions before and after the CDR3; the full variable domain is: GAGVSQTPSNKVTEKGKYVELRCDPISGHTALYWYRQSLGQGPEFLIYFQGTGAADDSGLPNDRFFAVRPEGSVSTLKIQRTERGDSAVYLCASSATGPSYEQYFGPGTRLTVT.